The 15 T cell receptor beta chains presented below share a single source sample, sequenced in a study of T cells in Graves' hyperthyroidism and ophthalmopathy. It was RNA transcripts that yielded the amplified TCR beta CDR3 regions. The HTBI set primed first-round TCR CDR3 RT-PCR. TCRdb re-derived calls from the multiplex PCR reads in MiXCR, one entry per CDR3 protein. The sample contains 300,000 to 400,000 distinct CDR3 sequences, about 21% of which appear only once. The sequenced sample was blood. The receptors originated from a woman aged 45-60 years with Graves' hyperthyroidism.

This clonotype was recorded many times. The V and J genes are TRBV10-3 and TRBJ2-7; unclear D gene. The CDR3 length is 13 residues. Germline CDR1 reads ENHRY; CDR2 reads SYGVKD. V was pared by 4 bases and J by 3 bases, with 10 bases between. The CDR3 DNA reads TGTGCCATCAGTGTTGGCAATCTCTACGAGCAGTACTTC. Encoded protein: CAISVGNLYEQYF.

This clonotype has at least ten counts. V and J are TRBV11-1 and TRBJ1-1, with D perhaps TRBD1 (5 bases). Trimming removed 5 bases at V and 3 bases at J, with 16 bases between. The V gene's germline CDR1 is SGHAT and CDR2 FQDESV (reference sequence). The CDR3 sequence is 15 residues long. The CDR3 loop reads CASSRVGGSYTEAFF. Here the CDR3 DNA reads TGTGCCAGCAGCCGGGTGGGGGGATCGTACACTGAAGCTTTCTTT.

Concerning this clonotype itself: This clone may be a read error of a much larger clone one base away. J is TRBJ1-1 and V is TRBV10-3; D is ambiguous. The germline CDR1 and CDR2 sequences are ENHRY and SYGVKD. The V end was cut by 8 bases, the J end by 11 bases, with 15 bases between. The CDR3 extends over 11 amino acids. The CDR3 spells CAIGAGETAFF. In nucleotides, the CDR3 is TGTGCCATCGGTGCCGGGGAGACGGCTTTCTTT.

The chain links TRBV6-2 or TRBV6-3 to TRBJ2-5; no definite D call. CDR1 is MNHEY and CDR2 is SVGEGT in the germline V gene. This CDR3 spans 13 amino acids. The V end lost 0 bases, the J end lost 7 bases, and 9 bases lay between the germline ends. CDR3 DNA: TGTGCCAGCAGTTACTCGGAGAGTGGGACCCAGTACTTC. It codes for CASSYSESGTQYF.

This clonotype was counted at least ten times. The chain couples TRBV6-1 to TRBJ1-2, with D tentatively TRBD1 (5 bases). Between the trimmed V and J ends, which lost 6 bases and 2 bases, there was a span of 13 bases. The CDR3 totals 14 residues. The V gene's germline CDR1 is MNHNS and CDR2 SASEGT. CDR3 DNA: TGTGCCAGCAGGGGGGTAGGGGTAAACTATGGCTACACCTTC. The encoded protein is CASRGVGVNYGYTF.

In this sample, this clonotype turned up many times. CDR3 sequence (DNA): TGTGCCAGCAGCCAGGGGGGGGAGCGGAACACTGAAGCTTTCTTT. It yields the protein CASSQGGERNTEAFF. The chain is built from TRBV11-3 and TRBJ1-1; 7 nucleotides match TRBD1. Trimming cost V 5 bases and J 1 base; bases outside gene matches: 7. Germline assignment: CDR1 SGHNT and CDR2 YENEEA. The CDR3 runs to 15 residues.

This clonotype was seen ten or more times. The genes are TRBV10-3 and TRBJ1-2; D gene ambiguous. Germline CDR1 ENHRY, CDR2 SYGVKD. V was shortened by 8 bases and J by 2 bases, with 15 bases between the two germline ends. The CDR3 loop spans 14 amino acids. CDR3 coding DNA: TGTGCCATCCAGAGCCTTACATCAAACTATGGCTACACCTTC. The encoded protein is CAIQSLTSNYGYTF.

This clonotype showed up many times. The chain carries TRBV20-1 and TRBJ2-1, with D unresolved. Germline CDR1 is DFQATT and CDR2 is SNEGSKA (reference sequence). Trimming left V 6 bases short and J 6 bases short, with 9 bases between. The length of the CDR3 is 11 residues. This CDR3 is CSALPANEQFF. For the CDR3, the DNA is TGCAGTGCCCTGCCTGCCAATGAGCAGTTCTTC.

This chain connects TRBV7-2 to TRBJ2-1; TRBD1 aligns across 8 bases. CDR3 size: 17 residues. Germline V lookup: CDR1 SGHTA, CDR2 FQGNSA. The ends lost 3 bases at V and 0 bases at J; junction bases unmatched: 7. Here the CDR3 DNA reads TGTGCCAGCAGCTTGCGGGGACAGGAGAGCTCCTACAATGAGCAGTTCTTC. It codes for CASSLRGQESSYNEQFF.

This clonotype has at least ten counts. The genes are TRBV20-1 and TRBJ2-1; 9 nucleotides agree with TRBD2. Per germline, CDR1 DFQATT and CDR2 SNEGSKA (reference sequence). V lost 1 base and J lost 8; bases outside the gene matches: 9. The CDR3 runs 15 residues. CDR3 in amino acids: CSARGGLAGLDEQFF. The CDR3 nucleotides are TGCAGTGCTAGAGGAGGTCTAGCGGGACTGGATGAGCAGTTCTTC.

This clonotype was recorded many times. V is TRBV20-1 and J is TRBJ2-1, with 7 bases aligning to TRBD1. The V segment lost 1 base and the J segment 4 bases; nucleotides outside the gene matches: 7. The CDR3 spans 15 residues. Germline V lookup: CDR1 DFQATT, CDR2 SNEGSKA (reference sequence). CDR3 sequence reads: CSARVPRGPYNEQFF. CDR3 sequence (DNA): TGCAGTGCTAGAGTACCAAGGGGGCCGTACAATGAGCAGTTCTTC.

The sample holds many counts of this clonotype. V is TRBV7-9 and J is TRBJ2-1; 15 bases agree with TRBD2. This CDR3 has 16 amino acids. V lost 3 bases and J lost 7; bases outside the gene matches: 4. In germline, CDR1 is SEHNR, CDR2 FQNEAQ (reference sequence). CDR3 loop: CASSFRTSGRVNEQFF. The CDR3 bases are TGTGCCAGCAGCTTTAGGACTAGCGGGAGGGTAAATGAGCAGTTCTTC.

This clonotype was recorded many times. The chain carries TRBV20-1 and TRBJ2-3, with 11 bases aligning to TRBD2. Germline V CDR1 and CDR2: DFQATT, SNEGSKA (reference sequence). V was clipped by 3 bases and J by 1 base; unmatched bases: 3. CDR3 length: 15 residues. The CDR3 region is CSASFSGRGTDTQYF. As DNA, the CDR3 is TGCAGTGCTAGTTTTAGCGGGAGGGGCACAGATACGCAGTATTTT.

The chain links TRBV9 to TRBJ1-3; D remains unclear. Germline V gives CDR1 SGDLS, CDR2 YYNGEE. Trimming left V 3 bases short and J 0 bases short, with 10 bases between. The CDR3 spans 15 residues. CDR3 sequence (DNA): TGTGCCAGCAGCGGACCAGATATCTCTGGAAACACCATATATTTT. It encodes CASSGPDISGNTIYF.

Many counts were recorded for this clonotype. The rearrangement joins TRBV5-1 to TRBJ2-3; 15 positions match TRBD2. CDR3 length: 16 residues. Per the germline V gene, CDR1 is SGHRS and CDR2 is YFSETQ. V shed 1 base, J shed 6 bases, and the junction held 3 bases outside the gene matches. CDR3 loop: CASSLIGLAGGDTQYF. CDR3 nucleotides: TGCGCCAGCAGCTTGATAGGACTAGCGGGAGGGGATACGCAGTATTTT.